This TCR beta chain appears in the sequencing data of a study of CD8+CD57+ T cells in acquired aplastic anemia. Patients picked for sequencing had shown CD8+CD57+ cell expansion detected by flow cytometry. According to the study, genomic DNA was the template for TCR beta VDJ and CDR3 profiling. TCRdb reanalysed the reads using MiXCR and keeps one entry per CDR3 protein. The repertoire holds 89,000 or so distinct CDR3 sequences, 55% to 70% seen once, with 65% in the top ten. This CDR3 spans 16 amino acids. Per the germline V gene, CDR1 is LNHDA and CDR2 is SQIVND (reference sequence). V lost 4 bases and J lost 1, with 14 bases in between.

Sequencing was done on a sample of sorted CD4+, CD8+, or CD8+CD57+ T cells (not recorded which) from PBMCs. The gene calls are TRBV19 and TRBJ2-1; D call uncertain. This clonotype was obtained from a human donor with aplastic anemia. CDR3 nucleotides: TGTGCCAGTAGTACCGTTTTTACAGTATCCTACAATGAGCAGTTCTTC. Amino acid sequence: CASSTVFTVSYNEQFF.